This TCR beta chain was retrieved from a study of blood T cell repertoires in COVID-19. Study summary: Both acute and convalescent COVID-19 samples were obtained from the United States, Italy and Spain. T cells, B-cell-depleted T cells, or PBMCs supplied cDNA or gDNA.

Original handling: Counts of nucleated cells, estimated from reference gene primer amplification, were obtained. Clones were sequenced by immunoSEQ multiplex PCR, and TCRdb holds only the in-frame ones, with some missing. V, J and clone size are taken as reported in that table, and D and trimming were inferred from the DNA itself. Of 200,000 to 250,000 clones in the sample, around 80% were seen once. The CDR3 runs 11 residues. Trimming took off 5 bases at V and 4 bases at J, with 5 bases between the two ends. The V and J genes are TRBV12-3 or TRBV12-4 and TRBJ2-5, with D unresolved. The sample comprised peripheral blood. The receptor comes from a middle-aged man with active or convalescent COVID-19. The CDR3 region is CASSVRETQYF. CDR3 in DNA: TGTGCCAGCAGTGTCCGAGAGACCCAGTACTTC.